These 22 T cell receptor beta chains were sequenced from one sample in a study of T-cell reconstitution after alpha-beta-depleted transplantation in children. Unique molecular identifiers featured in how the TCRbeta library was prepared. In TCRdb, the PCR reads were re-called with MiXCR into one record per CDR3 protein. This table holds 500,000 to 650,000 distinct CDR3 sequences, approximately 10% found once. The sample in question was PBMCs, mostly from graft donor cells, obtained 180 days after TCRalphabeta/CD19-depleted stem cell transplant. These receptors were collected from a female patient between 2 and 15 years old who had a stem cell transplant for aplastic anemia, so the T cells may come from the graft donor.

This clonotype was counted at least ten times. The chain uses TRBV5-1 and TRBJ2-1, with TRBD1 identical over 9 bases. Looked up from germline, CDR1 is SGHRS and CDR2 is YFSETQ. CDR3 length equals 17 residues. V gave up 0 bases and J gave up 2 bases; unmatched junction bases: 6. The CDR3 is CASSLDVGQGTYNEQFF. The CDR3 DNA reads as TGCGCCAGCAGCTTGGATGTAGGACAGGGGACCTACAATGAGCAGTTCTTC.

Remarks on this clonotype: A much larger clone lies one base from this, so it may be a read error. V usage is TRBV28 and J usage is TRBJ2-7, with unresolved D. Germline V gene sequence: CDR1 MDHEN, CDR2 SYDVKM. V was cut by 6 bases and J by 2 bases, with 17 bases left in between. The CDR3 is 15 residues long. This CDR3 is CASSPAPMYTYEQYV. CDR3 in DNA: TGTGCCAGCAGCCCTGCCCCGATGTATACCTACGAGCAGTACGTC.

The rearrangement joins TRBV20-1 to TRBJ1-5; D unclear. Germline V gene sequence: CDR1 DFQATT, CDR2 SNEGSKA (reference sequence). The V end was cut by 0 bases, the J end by 1 base, with 10 bases between. The CDR3 loop spans 15 amino acids. The CDR3: CSARELGWSNQPQHF. The CDR3 nucleotides are TGCAGTGCTAGAGAGCTGGGGTGGAGCAATCAGCCCCAGCATTTT.

This sequence joins TRBV4-3 and TRBJ2-2, with 8 bases matching TRBD1. The ends lost 2 bases at V and 3 bases at J; junction bases unmatched: 11. The CDR3 is 18 residues long. CDR1 is LGHNA, CDR2 YSLEER, per germline. In DNA form, the CDR3 reads TGCGCCAGCAGCCAATCGGACAGGGCAGCGCGCTACACCGGGGAGCTGTTTTTT. Translating gives CASSQSDRAARYTGELFF.

The CDR3 DNA is TGTGCCAGCAGCCAAGAGGGACTCCCCTACACAGATACGCAGTATTTT. Translating it yields CASSQEGLPYTDTQYF. The chain couples TRBV7-2 to TRBJ2-3, with D maybe TRBD2 (6 bases). The CDR3 consists of 16 residues. Germline V gives CDR1 SGHTA, CDR2 FQGNSA. The germline V and J ends were trimmed by 5 bases and 2 bases, with 17 bases remaining between them.

Comment on this clonotype: A read error may produce the germline difference seen at one junction end. The chain joins TRBV20-1 to TRBJ2-4; possibly TRBD1 or TRBD2 for D (5 bases each). Germline lookup yields CDR1 DFQATT and CDR2 SNEGSKA (reference sequence). The CDR3 extends over 17 amino acids. The CDR3 DNA reads TGCAGTGCTAGGGTGCAGGGACGTACTCTAGCCAAAAACAGTCAGTACTTC. Its translation: CSARVQGRTLAKNSQYF.

This clonotype was seen at least ten times. The chain links TRBV12-3 or TRBV12-4 to TRBJ2-7, with D tentatively TRBD1 (6 bases). Trimming stripped 6 bases from V and 4 bases from J, with 10 bases between. The CDR3 is 12 residues long. CDR3 sequence reads: CASRSGAYEQYF. CDR3 DNA: TGTGCCAGCAGATCAGGGGCGTACGAGCAGTACTTC.

This clonotype was counted many times. The V and J genes are TRBV27 and TRBJ2-5, with D perhaps being TRBD1 or TRBD2 (6 bases each). The CDR3 covers 14 residues. CDR1 is MNHEY and CDR2 is SMNVEV in the germline V gene (reference sequence). Trimming left V 5 bases short and J 1 base short, with 11 bases between. DNA of the CDR3: TGTGCCAGCAGTCTCTGGGGGGCCCAAGAGACCCAGTACTTC. Protein: CASSLWGAQETQYF.

There are a few counts of this clonotype. The gene calls are TRBV4-1 and TRBJ2-5; 9 bases agree with TRBD2. Germline CDR1 reads MGHRA; CDR2 reads YSYEKL. The CDR3 runs to 16 residues. The V and J ends lost 2 bases and 5 bases, in that order; junction bases with no gene match: 9. The CDR3 sequence is CASSQMVAGVSETQYF. CDR3 DNA: TGCGCCAGCAGCCAAATGGTAGCGGGAGTATCTGAGACCCAGTACTTC.

This clonotype was counted only a few times. The chain carries TRBV20-1 and TRBJ2-5; possibly TRBD1 for D (6 bases). The CDR3 sequence is 16 residues long. V lost 0 bases to trimming and J lost 5 bases, with 19 bases between them. Per germline, CDR1 DFQATT and CDR2 SNEGSKA (reference sequence). As DNA, the CDR3 is TGCAGTGCTAGAGATCCGTGGCAGGGGCCGACGGAGACCCAGTACTTC. This translates into CSARDPWQGPTETQYF.

The chain has TRBV14 and TRBJ2-2; D possibly matches TRBD1 or TRBD2 (5 bases each). Germline V lookup: CDR1 SGHDN, CDR2 FVKESK. This CDR3 comprises 16 residues. V lost 2 bases, J lost 1 base, and 11 bases lay in between. The CDR3 coding sequence is TGTGCCAGCAGCCAATACCGGGGCCAGAACACCGGGGAGCTGTTTTTT. Protein sequence: CASSQYRGQNTGELFF.

This clonotype was picked up a small number of times. The chain carries TRBV15 and TRBJ2-1, with D perhaps matching TRBD2 (6 bases). The CDR3 has 16 amino acids. V lost 5 bases and J 3 bases, leaving 17 bases between the germline ends. The V gene's germline CDR1 is LNHNV and CDR2 YYDKDF (reference sequence). The CDR3 nucleotides read TGTGCCACCAGCCTCCAGGACGGGAGAGTCTACAATGAGCAGTTCTTC. Protein sequence: CATSLQDGRVYNEQFF.

In this sample, this clonotype turned up a few times. The chain combines TRBV29-1 with TRBJ1-5, with 7 bases identical to TRBD1. This CDR3 has 13 amino acids. In germline, CDR1 is SQVTM, CDR2 ANQGSEA. Trimming cost V 1 base and J 5 bases; bases outside gene matches: 2. CDR3 region: CSVEAGQHQPQHF. CDR3 nucleotide sequence: TGCAGCGTTGAAGCGGGACAGCATCAGCCCCAGCATTTT.

This clonotype was counted a few times. V usage is TRBV10-3 and J usage is TRBJ2-3; D is perhaps TRBD2 (6 bases). Germline CDR1 is ENHRY and CDR2 is SYGVKD. The V gene lost 6 bases and the J gene lost 1 base, with 14 bases spanning the gap. The CDR3 spans 15 residues. Written as DNA, the CDR3 is TGTGCCATCAGGGGGACTTTTACTGGCACAGATACGCAGTATTTT. Residues: CAIRGTFTGTDTQYF.

To note about this clonotype: The CDR3 carries no conserved terminal phenylalanine or tryptophan, so it likely arises from a read error. The chain recombines TRBV6-2 or TRBV6-3 with TRBJ2-7; D ambiguous. CDR1 is MNHEY and CDR2 is SVGEGT in the germline V gene. The ends were cut back, 4 bases at V and 5 bases at J, with 9 bases in the middle. This CDR3 is 12 amino acids long. CDR3 sequence: CASSSPWDEQYS. In DNA form, the CDR3 reads TGTGCCAGCAGTTCCCCCTGGGACGAGCAGTACTCC.

This clonotype was picked up a small number of times. The chain uses TRBV28 and TRBJ2-1; 11 bases map to TRBD1. V was pared by 2 bases and J by 14 bases, with 8 bases of the junction left unmatched. Germline V gene data show CDR1 as MDHEN and CDR2 as SYDVKM. The CDR3 totals 14 residues. CDR3 residues: CASSLTPRTGGEFF. The CDR3 DNA follows: TGTGCCAGCAGTTTAACCCCTAGGACAGGGGGCGAGTTCTTC.

This clonotype was counted ten times or more. Here the CDR3 DNA reads TGCAGTGCTAGAGGTCCCGGACTAGCTCTAACTGCCGGGGAGCTGTTTTTT. Encoded protein: CSARGPGLALTAGELFF. This rearrangement joins TRBV20-1 to TRBJ2-2, with 8 bases that match TRBD2. This CDR3 contains 17 residues. Germline V gives CDR1 DFQATT, CDR2 SNEGSKA (reference sequence). V dropped 1 base and J dropped 6; count of bases not matched to a gene: 13.

This clonotype was counted at least ten times. This rearrangement joins TRBV20-1 to TRBJ2-1, with TRBD1 as a possible D gene (5 bases). V gave up 5 bases and J gave up 5 bases, with 19 bases separating them. From germline, CDR1 is DFQATT and CDR2 SNEGSKA (reference sequence). The CDR3 spans 15 residues. The CDR3 DNA is TGCAGTGCTCCTCCCCGGCCAGGGCGAAACAATGAGCAGTTCTTC. This codes for CSAPPRPGRNNEQFF.

The rearrangement uses TRBV12-3 or TRBV12-4 and TRBJ1-1; TRBD1 matches at 7 bases. J lost 7 bases, V lost 11 bases, and 13 bases had no gene match. The CDR3 has 13 amino acids. CDR3 nucleotide sequence: TGTGCCTTCAGTTTAGGACAGGCAGGTGAAGCTTTCTTT. Protein: CAFSLGQAGEAFF.

The CDR3 DNA reads TGTGCCAGCAGCCAAAGTGGGGTCCTGGGTCAGCCCCAGCATTTT. Residues: CASSQSGVLGQPQHF. The V call is TRBV14, the J call TRBJ1-5; D remains unclear. The V and J ends lost 2 bases and 6 bases respectively, with 14 bases between them. The CDR3 has 15 amino acids. Germline assignment: CDR1 SGHDN and CDR2 FVKESK.

This clonotype was observed at least ten times. This chain uses TRBV4-3 with TRBJ2-1; D is unclear. There are 12 residues in the CDR3. The germline gives CDR1 LGHNA, CDR2 YSLEER. Trimming cost V 0 bases and J 9 bases, with 6 bases left between them. In DNA form, the CDR3 reads TGCGCCAGCAGCCAAGAGGGCAGTGAGCAGTTCTTC. Translating gives CASSQEGSEQFF.

This clonotype was detected ten times or more. The chain couples TRBV5-1 to TRBJ2-7; 7 bases match TRBD2. The CDR3 runs to 16 residues. V was clipped by 3 bases and J by 2 bases; unmatched bases: 11. CDR1 and CDR2 from the germline V gene are SGHRS and YFSETQ. The CDR3 reads CASSWGSASGAYEQYF. CDR3 nucleotide sequence: TGCGCCAGCAGCTGGGGGTCAGCTAGCGGCGCCTACGAGCAGTACTTC.